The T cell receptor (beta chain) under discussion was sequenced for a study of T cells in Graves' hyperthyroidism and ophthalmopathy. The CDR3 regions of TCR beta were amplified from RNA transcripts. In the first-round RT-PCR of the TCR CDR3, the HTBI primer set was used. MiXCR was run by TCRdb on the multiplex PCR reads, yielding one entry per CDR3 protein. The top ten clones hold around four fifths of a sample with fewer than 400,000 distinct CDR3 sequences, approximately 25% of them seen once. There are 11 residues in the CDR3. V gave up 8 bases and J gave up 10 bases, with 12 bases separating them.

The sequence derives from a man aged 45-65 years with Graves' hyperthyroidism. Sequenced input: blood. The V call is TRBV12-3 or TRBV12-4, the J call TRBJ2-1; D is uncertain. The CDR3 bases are TGTGCCAGCTCAATAACGCGGGAGCAGTTCTTC. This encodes CASSITREQFF.